This TCR beta chain appears in the sequencing data of a study of blood T cells in healthy people across ages. Deletions cut 6 bases from V and 2 bases from J, with 16 bases between. Germline V CDR1 and CDR2: SGHAT, FQNNGV. CDR3 length: 15 residues. The table lists this clonotype with a few counts. Sample-barcoded 5' priming and a J-beta primer mix drove a second PCR of about 6 to 12 cycles. TCRdb redid the calling of the 5' RACE reads with MiXCR, one entry per CDR3 protein. The sample has 1,500,000 or so distinct CDR3 sequences; roughly 43% are singletons. The TCR originated in a young woman in good health. The source material was blood. The V and J genes are TRBV11-2 and TRBJ2-5; weak D call: TRBD2 (6 bases). CDR3 DNA sequence: TGTGCCAGCAGTCCCGGGGAGGTACAGCAAGAGACCCAGTACTTC. This translates into CASSPGEVQQETQYF.